This T cell receptor beta chain is drawn from a study of blood T cell repertoires in COVID-19. Study information: The analysed material was cDNA or gDNA that came from T cells, B-cell-depleted T cells, or PBMCs.

The V end was cut by 7 bases, the J end by 4 bases, with 16 bases between. This CDR3 is 13 amino acids long. Germline CDR1 and CDR2: GTSNPN and SVGIG (reference sequence). Per the original methods: Using reference gene primer amplification, nucleated cell counts were estimated. TCRdb's table, derived via immunoSEQ multiplex PCR, lists solely in-frame clones and lacks some. That table gives V, J and clone size, and the DNA gave D and trimming. This table holds around 200,000 clones, 70% to 90% found once. The recovered donors of Cohort 3 showed two negative PCRs, clearance, or symptom resolution. The receptor's source is a man in his forties who had recovered from COVID-19. The sample comprised PBMCs or T cells enriched from blood (not recorded which). The chain joins TRBV30 to TRBJ1-2; D unresolved. CDR3 residues: CAFLKRIAYGYTF. The CDR3 DNA sequence: TGTGCCTTCCTTAAGCGTATCGCCTATGGCTACACCTTC.